One sample yielded the 11 T cell receptor beta chains listed below, sequenced in a study of cytomegalovirus exposure and HLA in healthy donors. PCR was performed using 60 Vbeta and 13 Jbeta primers. The assay was immunoSEQ multiplex PCR, and TCRdb's table has in-frame clones only and misses some. The top ten clones hold about 3% of a sample with 130,000 to 150,000 clones, under 70% of them seen once. Sequencing input: PBMCs. The receptors were sampled from a woman in her 30s in good health and CMV-seropositive.

The chain recombines TRBV21-1 with TRBJ1-5. TRBV21-1 is a recognized pseudogene. This CDR3 spans 16 amino acids. The CDR3 region is CASSNKDGRLHQPQHF. The CDR3 DNA reads as TGTGCCAGCAGCAATAAGGACGGGAGATTACATCAGCCCCAGCATTTT.

This clone has a handful of counts. The genes are TRBV7-9 and TRBJ2-7; D not resolved. From germline, CDR1 is SEHNR and CDR2 FQNEAQ (reference sequence). The length of the CDR3 is 15 residues. Trimming removed 1 base from V and 6 bases from J, with 16 bases in between. The CDR3 DNA reads TGTGCCAGCAGCTTAGGACCGCTCGGGTTTGGCGAGCAGTACTTC. Residues: CASSLGPLGFGEQYF.

This clone was counted a few times. The J gene is TRBJ2-7, the V gene TRBV4-1, with TRBD2 identical over 7 bases. Germline V gene lookup returns CDR1 MGHRA and CDR2 YSYEKL. The CDR3 is made up of 16 amino acids. Trimming at V came to 0 bases and at J to 6 bases, leaving 11 bases not matched to a gene. The CDR3 DNA is TGCGCCAGCAGCCAAGATCAATGGGAGGGTAGGGTCGAGCAGTACTTC. Translated, it gives CASSQDQWEGRVEQYF.

The rearrangement links TRBV30 to TRBJ1-2; unclear D gene. In germline, CDR1 is GTSNPN, CDR2 SVGIG (reference sequence). The CDR3 sequence is 11 residues long. V was shortened by 2 bases and J by 13 bases, with 14 bases between the two germline ends. This chain's CDR3 is CAWSTGGFFTF. As DNA, the CDR3 is TGTGCCTGGAGTACTGGTGGTTTTTTCACCTTC.

The chain uses TRBV4-1 and TRBJ1-2, with D possibly being TRBD1 (5 bases). The germline V gene has CDR1 MGHRA and CDR2 YSYEKL. The germline V and J ends were trimmed by 0 bases and 5 bases, with 7 bases remaining between them. This CDR3 has 13 residues. The CDR3 nucleotides read TGCGCCAGCAGCCAAGATGGGGCATATGGCTACACCTTC. Encoded protein: CASSQDGAYGYTF.

The chain has TRBV7-2 and TRBJ2-3, with a tentative D call TRBD2 (6 bases). The V and J ends lost 5 bases and 7 bases respectively, with 13 bases between them. Germline V gives CDR1 SGHTA, CDR2 FQGNSA. The CDR3 spans 13 residues. CDR3 protein: CASSLMGLHTQYF. CDR3 nucleotide sequence: TGTGCCAGCAGCCTGATGGGACTTCATACGCAGTATTTT.

This clone was seen many times. The chain is built from TRBV5-1 and TRBJ1-2, with D perhaps TRBD1 (5 bases). CDR1 is SGHRS and CDR2 is YFSETQ in the germline V gene. The CDR3 runs to 13 residues. CDR3 nucleotide sequence: TGCGGGCTACCGGGGGTTGGTTTAGTTGGCTACACCTTC. Amino acid sequence: CGLPGVGLVGYTF.

CDR3 protein: CAWSGSGAQETQYF. The CDR3 DNA reads TGTGCCTGGAGTGGTAGCGGGGCACAAGAGACCCAGTACTTC. This chain uses TRBV30 with TRBJ2-5, with 8 bases identical to TRBD2. Germline loops: CDR1 GTSNPN, CDR2 SVGIG (reference sequence). V lost 1 base and J lost 2; bases outside the gene matches: 3. The CDR3 is 14 residues long.

J is TRBJ2-7 and V is TRBV7-3, with D unclear. Germline CDR1 SGHTA, CDR2 FQGTGA. The length of the CDR3 is 14 residues. V was cut by 1 base and J by 7 bases, with 14 bases left in between. This CDR3 reads CASSLNGGAQEQYF. The CDR3 nucleotides read TGTGCCAGCAGCTTAAACGGCGGCGCGCAAGAGCAGTACTTC.

The V gene is TRBV30, the J gene TRBJ2-5, with D possibly TRBD2 on 5 matching bases. The CDR3 sequence is 12 residues long. The V and J ends lost 0 bases and 7 bases respectively, with 9 bases between them. Germline-derived CDR1 and CDR2 are GTSNPN and SVGIG (reference sequence). The DNA for the CDR3 is TGTGCCTGGAGTGTAGCGGCGCCGACCCAGTACTTC. Translating it yields CAWSVAAPTQYF.

Comments on this clone: The DNA is left out, because the CDR3 cannot be placed on it with certainty; the CDR3 is given as TCRdb lists it. This chain's CDR3 is CASSLGFGTGAIPLTF. The rearrangement joins TRBV7-2 to TRBJ1-2; TRBD1, the D gene given by the table, was not confirmed from the DNA. With termini counted, the CDR3 has 16 amino acids. Germline lookup yields CDR1 SGHTA and CDR2 FQGNSA.